The rows below give T cell receptor beta chains drawn from one sample of a study of T-cell memory formation after mild COVID-19. Via MiXCR, TCRdb re-called the 5' RACE reads, giving one row per CDR3 protein. The sample shows about 110,000 distinct CDR3 sequences, around an eighth of them seen only once. The specimen was PBMCs or a T cell subset sorted from them (not recorded which). These receptors came from a man aged 18-30 years who had mild COVID-19 (a few samples of this study predate the infection). Cell type and time point are not known. CDR3s include the opening cysteine and the closing phenylalanine or tryptophan. A D gene is named only where the DNA matches it firmly. Part of the rows lack a size; the others show once, few, many or a class for expanded clones.

>-|TRBV4-2|TRBJ2-3|few
TGTGCCAGCAGCCAAGAGGCGGGTTTCGGGGGGCGCACAGATACGCAGTATTTT
CASSQEAGFGGRTDTQYF
>-|TRBV27|TRBJ1-2|few
TGTGCCAGCAGTCCTTCAGGGGTTAGTCATGTCTCTAACTATGGCTACACCTTC
CASSPSGVSHVSNYGYTF
>TRBD2|TRBV6-5|TRBJ2-3|few
TGTGCCAGCAGTCCGACTAGCGGGGGGCATCTCACAGATACGCAGTATTTT
CASSPTSGGHLTDTQYF
>TRBD1|TRBV5-6|TRBJ2-7|few
TGTGCCAGCAGCTTGACAGGGGACTCCTACGAGCAGTACTTC
CASSLTGDSYEQYF
>TRBD2|TRBV6-5|TRBJ2-3|-
TGTGCCAGCACCGAACTGGGAGCGGGGGGCGACACAGATACGCAGTATTTT
CASTELGAGGDTDTQYF
>-|TRBV6-2/TRBV6-3|TRBJ1-5|-
TGTGCCAGCACTACTACAGGGACGGGTCAGCCCCAGCATTTT
CASTTTGTGQPQHF
>-|TRBV6-5|TRBJ2-6|few
TGTGCCAGCAGTTACTCGCCAGGGGGAGGCTCTGGGGCCAACGTCCTGACTTTC
CASSYSPGGGSGANVLTF
>-|TRBV5-1|TRBJ1-5|many
TGCGCCAGCAGTTGGGGTTTTGATCAGCCCCAGCATTTT
CASSWGFDQPQHF
>-|TRBV4-3|TRBJ1-2|few
TGCGCCAGCAGCCAAGATCACGACACCACGTCCCCCAACTATGGCTACACCTTC
CASSQDHDTTSPNYGYTF
>TRBD1|TRBV20-1|TRBJ2-3|-
TGCAGTGCGGAGGACAGGCGTGGGGCAGATACGCAGTATTTT
CSAEDRRGADTQYF
>-|TRBV10-3|TRBJ2-7|many
TGTGCCATCAGTGGGGGGTCCTACGAGCAGTACTTC
CAISGGSYEQYF
>TRBD1|TRBV5-1|TRBJ2-7|few
TGCGCCAGCAGCTGGACAGGGGGTTCCTACGAGCAGTACTTC
CASSWTGGSYEQYF
>-|TRBV7-9|TRBJ1-1|-
TGTGCCAGCAGCTTAGGGGGGGCTCACACTGAAGCTTTCTTT
CASSLGGAHTEAFF
>-|TRBV7-2|TRBJ1-1|few
TGTGCCAGCAGCTTACCTTATTCGGATGAAGCTTTCTTT
CASSLPYSDEAFF
>-|TRBV4-2|TRBJ1-5|-
TGTGCCAGCAGCCGGACCTTCGGGATCGGTCAGCCCCAGCATTTT
CASSRTFGIGQPQHF
>TRBD1|TRBV6-5|TRBJ2-7|many
TGTGCCAGCAGTTACAGCAGGGGGAACCCCTCCGAGCAGTACTTC
CASSYSRGNPSEQYF
>TRBD2|TRBV27|TRBJ2-1|few
TGTGCCATCCGGACTAGCGGTCGGTCCAATGAGCAGTTCTTC
CAIRTSGRSNEQFF
>-|TRBV6-2/TRBV6-3|TRBJ1-6|few
TGTGCCAGCAGTCCCAGGATGGGTCCCCTCCACTTT
CASSPRMGPLHF
>-|TRBV5-1|TRBJ1-1|-
TGCGCCAGCACATCGGTCCCGAACACTGAAGCTTTCTTT
CASTSVPNTEAFF
>-|TRBV6-1|TRBJ1-5|-
TGTGCCAGCATGAAAGGTCAGGGACTTCAGCCCCAGCATTTT
CASMKGQGLQPQHF
>-|TRBV14|TRBJ2-1|-
TGTGCCAGCAGCCCGGAGTTCAGTAGGTACAATGAGCAGTTCTTC
CASSPEFSRYNEQFF
>-|TRBV20-1|TRBJ2-3|few
TGCAGTGCTAGAAGCCTAGCTCGTAGGGCGTATTCGGTGACAGATACGCAGTATTTT
CSARSLARRAYSVTDTQYF
>TRBD2|TRBV6-5|TRBJ2-3|few
TGTGCCAGCAGTTTTGCGGGGGGGCTTGAAGATACGCAGTATTTT
CASSFAGGLEDTQYF
>-|TRBV7-9|TRBJ2-5|-
TGTGCCAGCAGCCACAGGAATGAGGGGACCCAGTACTTC
CASSHRNEGTQYF
>TRBD1|TRBV16|TRBJ2-7|few
TGTGCCAGCAGCCCAGGCGGGACAGGGGCCGAGCAGTACTTC
CASSPGGTGAEQYF
>-|TRBV12-3/TRBV12-4|TRBJ2-7|many
TGTGCCAGCAGTCCGGGGTTCTCCTACGAGCAGTACTTC
CASSPGFSYEQYF
>TRBD1|TRBV11-2|TRBJ2-2|few
TGTGCCAGCAGCACCGGGACAGCCACCGGGGAGCTGTTTTTT
CASSTGTATGELFF
>-|TRBV11-2|TRBJ2-1|-
TGTGCCAGCAGCCGTGACCAGACCTCCTACAATGAGCAGTTCTTC
CASSRDQTSYNEQFF
>TRBD1|TRBV19|TRBJ2-7|-
TGTGCCAGTAGTATAGGTTTGGTGGCAGGGGGCGAACCCTTCTACGAGCAGTACTTC
CASSIGLVAGGEPFYEQYF
>-|TRBV12-3/TRBV12-4|TRBJ2-7|few
TGTGCCAGCAGGGGTCGACTTATCTACGAGCAGTACTTC
CASRGRLIYEQYF
>-|TRBV4-2|TRBJ2-1|-
TGTGCCAGCAGCCAACTGGGGCAGAGCTCCTACAATGAGCAGTTCTTC
CASSQLGQSSYNEQFF
>TRBD1|TRBV5-1|TRBJ1-6|-
TGCGCCAGCAGCCTAACCGGGACAGATAATTCACCCCTCCACTTT
CASSLTGTDNSPLHF
>-|TRBV7-9|TRBJ1-1|few
TGTGCCAGCCGGACGGGCTCTCAAGTCCGGTTT
CASRTGSQVRF
>-|TRBV5-5|TRBJ2-2|-
TGTGCCAGCAGCTTCGGTGACACAAGTACCGGGGAGCTGTTTTTT
CASSFGDTSTGELFF
>-|TRBV15|TRBJ1-5|-
TGTGCCACCAGAAAAACAGGAGAATTCAATCAGCCCCAGCATTTT
CATRKTGEFNQPQHF
>TRBD1|TRBV7-9|TRBJ2-3|few
TGTGCCAGCAGCGGAATGGACGGGACAGGGGGCGCAGATACGCAGTATTTT
CASSGMDGTGGADTQYF
>-|TRBV6-5|TRBJ1-6|many
TGTGCCAGCAGTTATGCCTCGGGATGGAATAATTCACCCCTCCACTTT
CASSYASGWNNSPLHF
>-|TRBV10-3|TRBJ2-5|-
TGTGCCATCAGTGAGGGGGGAAGCGGCGAGACCCAGTACTTC
CAISEGGSGETQYF
>-|TRBV7-8|TRBJ1-1|-
TGTGCCAGCAGCCTCCGTAGTAGGAACACTGAAGCTTTCTTT
CASSLRSRNTEAFF
>TRBD1|TRBV12-3/TRBV12-4|TRBJ2-3|-
TGTGCCACCTCTTCCGGGACAGGCGTCGATACGCAGTATTTT
CATSSGTGVDTQYF
>-|TRBV13|TRBJ1-3|-
TGTGCCAGCTCAGCAGTCCGGGGGAGGGGTGGAAACACCATATATTTT
CASSAVRGRGGNTIYF
>-|TRBV12-3/TRBV12-4|TRBJ2-2|few
TGTGCCAGCAGTTTGGCCCCCCTGAGCGGGGAGCTGTTTTTT
CASSLAPLSGELFF
>-|TRBV19|TRBJ1-2|-
TGTGCCAGTAGTCCCCAGGGTTTGGCAGTCGACTATGGCTACACCTTC
CASSPQGLAVDYGYTF
>-|TRBV6-1|TRBJ2-1|few
TGTGCCAGCAGTGAAGCGGGGGTTTCCTACAATGAGCAGTTCTTC
CASSEAGVSYNEQFF
>TRBD1|TRBV28|TRBJ2-1|-
TGTGCCAGCAGTTTATTAGGGACAGGGGGCGAAAATGAGCAGTTCTTC
CASSLLGTGGENEQFF
>TRBD1|TRBV24-1|TRBJ2-1|-
TGTGCCACCAGTGATTTGCCTAGCTCCAAGGGGGCAGGGGATGAGCAGTTCTTC
CATSDLPSSKGAGDEQFF
>-|TRBV4-3|TRBJ2-7|-
TGCGCCAGCAGCCAAGAGCAGGGGCTTTACTACGAGCAGTACTTC
CASSQEQGLYYEQYF
>-|TRBV4-1|TRBJ2-3|few
TGCGCCAGCAGCCCCCAGGGGGATACGCAGTATTTT
CASSPQGDTQYF
>-|TRBV7-6|TRBJ1-1|-
TGTGCCAGCAGCCCCGGACACGAGAACACTGAAGCTTTCTTT
CASSPGHENTEAFF
>TRBD1|TRBV11-3|TRBJ2-7|few
TGTGCCAGCAGCATGAGGGACAGCTACGAGCAGTACTTC
CASSMRDSYEQYF
>TRBD1|TRBV6-6|TRBJ1-1|few
TGTGCCAGCAAACAGGGGGGCATGAACACTGAAGCTTTCTTT
CASKQGGMNTEAFF
>-|TRBV19|TRBJ2-1|few
TGTGCCAGTAGTATAGTGATCAGGGAAAATGTGTGGAATGAGCAGTTCTTC
CASSIVIRENVWNEQFF
>-|TRBV13|TRBJ2-2|-
TGTGCCAGCAGCCATTGGGCCCTAGCAGGAAACACCGGGGAGCTGTTTTTT
CASSHWALAGNTGELFF
>-|TRBV6-1|TRBJ2-3|-
TGTGCCAGCAGTTGGACCGGGATAGTGCCAGATACGCAGTATTTT
CASSWTGIVPDTQYF
>-|TRBV6-5|TRBJ1-4|-
TGTGCCAGCAGTCATGACAGCTCTAATGAAAAACTGTTTTTT
CASSHDSSNEKLFF
>TRBD1|TRBV5-4|TRBJ2-3|many
TGTGCCAGCAGCAACAGGGGGCGCACAGATACGCAGTATTTT
CASSNRGRTDTQYF
>-|TRBV4-3|TRBJ2-2|-
TGCGCCAGCAGCCAAGAATTTACCAGAAGGGGTACCGGGGAGCTGTTTTTT
CASSQEFTRRGTGELFF